Each of the 9 T cell receptor beta chains below was sequenced from the same sample in a study of cytomegalovirus exposure and HLA in healthy donors. The PCR ran on 60 Vbeta and 13 Jbeta primers. Assay used: immunoSEQ multiplex PCR; TCRdb lists only in-frame clones, some missing. The sample holds approximately 190,000 clones, 87% seen once. Source material: PBMCs. The receptors were gathered from a boy between 2 and 10 years old in good health and CMV-seronegative.

The CDR3 loop reads CASSPSSLTGRAFF. The CDR3 bases are TGTGCCAGCAGCCCTTCATCCCTGACAGGGAGAGCTTTCTTT. The rearrangement uses TRBV6-1 and TRBJ1-1, with 7 positions matching TRBD1. CDR3 size: 14 residues. J gave up 10 bases and V 6 bases, and 14 bases lay outside the gene matches. CDR1 MNHNS and CDR2 SASEGT come from the germline V gene.

V usage is TRBV5-1 and J usage is TRBJ2-3; TRBD2 might be the D (7 bases). Trimming left V 4 bases short and J 3 bases short, with 18 bases between. Germline V gene data show CDR1 as SGHRS and CDR2 as YFSETQ. The CDR3 extends over 16 amino acids. The CDR3 nucleotides are TGCGCCAGCAGCCCCTTCGGGGGGCCCACGACAGATACGCAGTATTTT. This gives the protein CASSPFGGPTTDTQYF.

The J gene is TRBJ2-5, the V gene TRBV29-1; 14 bases are shared with TRBD2. This CDR3 spans 14 amino acids. The germline CDR1 and CDR2 sequences are SQVTM and ANQGSEA. Trimming removed 3 bases from V and 5 bases from J; junction bases left unmatched: 2. The CDR3: CSVEGLAGAETQYF. The CDR3 nucleotides are TGCAGCGTTGAGGGACTAGCGGGAGCCGAGACCCAGTACTTC. Supplemented by reference TRBV29-1 and TRBJ2-5, the full variable domain reads SAVISQKPSRDICQRGTSLTIQCQVDSQVTMMFWYRQQPGQSLTLIATANQGSEATYESGFVIDKFPISRPNLTFSTLTVSNMSPEDSSIYLCSVEGLAGAETQYFGPGTRLLVL.

The gene calls are TRBV7-9 and TRBJ2-3; D remains unclear. Trimming removed 4 bases from V and 5 bases from J, with 7 bases in between. The germline gives CDR1 SEHNR, CDR2 FQNEAQ (reference sequence). The CDR3 sequence is 12 residues long. The CDR3 nucleotides are TGTGCCAGCAGCTCAGTTATAGATACGCAGTATTTT. Translation gives CASSSVIDTQYF.

The chain joins TRBV2 to TRBJ2-3, with D perhaps matching TRBD2 (5 bases). The CDR3 covers 15 residues. The V end lost 7 bases, the J end lost 0 bases, and 14 bases lay between the germline ends. Germline CDR1 SNHLY, CDR2 FYNNEI. CDR3 DNA: TGTGCCAGCACCTCGGAGCGGCTAAGCACAGATACGCAGTATTTT. Amino acid sequence: CASTSERLSTDTQYF.

The J gene is TRBJ2-7, the V gene TRBV28; D uncertain. In germline, CDR1 is MDHEN, CDR2 SYDVKM. The V end was cut by 4 bases, the J end by 3 bases, with 7 bases between. This CDR3 has 12 residues. Here the CDR3 DNA reads TGTGCCAGCAGTTGGGCGTTCTACGAGCAGTACTTC. Its protein product is CASSWAFYEQYF.

The rearrangement links TRBV30 to TRBJ2-2; 16 bases match TRBD2. V dropped 1 base and J dropped 5; count of bases not matched to a gene: 7. Germline assignment: CDR1 GTSNPN and CDR2 SVGIG (reference sequence). There are 18 residues in the CDR3. For the CDR3, the DNA is TGTGCCTGGAGTGGGGGACTAGCGGGAGGGCCACCGACCGGGGAGCTGTTTTTT. This translates into CAWSGGLAGGPPTGELFF.

The rearrangement links TRBV5-6 to TRBJ2-5, with D tentatively TRBD1 (6 bases). The J call may be incorrect, as the DNA end agrees better with TRBJ2-7. CDR3 length: 13 amino acids. The germline V gene encodes CDR1 SGHDT and CDR2 YYEEEE. This CDR3 reads CASSLGQLYEQYF. The CDR3 DNA follows: TGTGCCAGCAGCCTCGGACAGCTCTACGAGCAGTACTTC.

The chain combines TRBV5-1 with TRBJ2-3; 12 bases fit TRBD2. The CDR3 is made up of 19 amino acids. J lost 0 bases, V lost 0 bases, and 8 bases had no gene match. Germline V CDR1 and CDR2: SGHRS, YFSETQ. The CDR3 protein is CASSLVMLAGGRSTDTQYF. DNA for the CDR3: TGCGCCAGCAGCTTGGTGATGCTAGCGGGGGGGCGTAGCACAGATACGCAGTATTTT.